Listed below are T cell receptor beta chains from one sample, sequenced in a study of Tregs in tolerant kidney transplant recipients. Some clones are missing from TCRdb's copy, which holds only in-frame ones; the method was immunoSEQ multiplex PCR. This sample has tens of thousands of clones, with over 85% found just once. Source: CD4+ T cells from blood, taken before the transplant. The source is a human donor who received a combined kidney and bone marrow transplant. CDR3s include the opening cysteine and the closing phenylalanine or tryptophan. D genes are given only for firm matches. Clone size is shown for a subset of rows, as once, few, many or a class of expanded clone.

clone_size j_call v_call d_call cdr3_aa cdr3_nt
NA TRBJ1-1 TRBV29-1 TRBD1 CSVVQGFSSNPEAFF TGCAGCGTTGTACAGGGGTTTAGTAGCAACCCTGAAGCTTTCTTT
NA TRBJ1-1 TRBV7-2 TRBD1 CASSLTGTANTEAFF TGTGCCAGCAGCTTGACCGGGACAGCGAACACTGAAGCTTTCTTT
NA TRBJ2-7 TRBV7-2 TRBD2 CASSLRLAGPYEQYF TGTGCCAGCAGCTTAAGACTAGCGGGACCCTACGAGCAGTACTTC
NA TRBJ2-2 TRBV11-3 NA CASSLGGRVTGELFF TGTGCCAGCAGCTTAGGGGGGCGCGTCACCGGGGAGCTGTTTTTT
NA TRBJ1-5 TRBV15 NA CATSRDGAGAYPSNQPQHF TGTGCCACCAGCAGAGATGGGGCAGGGGCCTACCCTAGCAATCAGCCCCAGCATTTT
NA TRBJ2-2 TRBV4-2 NA CASSQDRGWTGELFF TGTGCCAGCAGCCAAGACAGGGGTTGGACCGGGGAGCTGTTTTTT
NA TRBJ1-4 TRBV7-8 TRBD1 CASSLLSTGVGEKLFF TGTGCCAGCAGCTTACTCTCGACAGGGGTGGGAGAAAAACTGTTTTTT
once TRBJ2-1 TRBV27 TRBD2 CASSIRLAGAVEFF TGTGCCAGCAGTATTCGACTAGCGGGAGCGGTAGAGTTCTTC
NA TRBJ2-7 TRBV7-2 NA CASSQAVSSYEQYF TGTGCCAGCAGCCAAGCTGTAAGCTCCTACGAGCAGTACTTC
NA TRBJ1-4 TRBV18 NA CASSPFGEKLFF TGTGCCAGCTCACCTTTCGGGGAAAAACTGTTTTTT
once TRBJ2-7 TRBV9 NA CASSVDAGSYEQYF TGTGCCAGCAGCGTAGATGCCGGCTCCTACGAGCAGTACTTC
NA TRBJ2-3 TRBV11-3 TRBD1 CASSGTVGDTQYF TGTGCCAGCAGCGGGACAGTGGGGGATACGCAGTATTTT
NA TRBJ2-3 TRBV5-4 TRBD2 CASRTTSGRGEDTQYF TGTGCCAGCAGGACGACTAGCGGCCGGGGTGAGGATACGCAGTATTTT
NA TRBJ1-2 TRBV6-5 NA CASSYTSGMNGYTF TGTGCCAGCAGCTACACGTCAGGGATGAATGGCTACACCTTC
NA TRBJ1-1 TRBV4-3 TRBD1 CASSQHDRVGTEAFF TGCGCCAGCAGCCAACATGACAGGGTGGGCACTGAAGCTTTCTTT
NA TRBJ2-7 TRBV7-3 NA CASSPYSESDEQYF TGTGCCAGCAGCCCTTACTCTGAAAGCGACGAGCAGTACTTC
NA TRBJ2-7 TRBV18 NA CASPRRQFYEQYF TGTGCCAGCCCACGGCGACAGTTTTACGAGCAGTACTTC
NA TRBJ1-3 TRBV9 NA CASSGFAGVTGNTIYF TGTGCCAGCAGCGGATTCGCGGGGGTGACTGGAAACACCATATATTTT
NA TRBJ2-1 TRBV4-1 NA CASSQVRLVFSYNEQFF TGCGCCAGCAGCCAAGTGAGGCTCGTTTTCTCCTACAATGAGCAGTTCTTC
NA TRBJ2-6 TRBV6-1 NA CASSGAGNLGSGANVLTF TGTGCCAGCAGTGGGGCAGGGAACTTAGGTTCTGGGGCCAACGTCCTGACTTTC